The count of the clone carrying this TCR beta chain is one. Authors' analysis steps: The assay estimated nucleated cells by amplifying reference gene primers. TCRdb keeps only in-frame clones here, not all; method: immunoSEQ multiplex PCR. V and J calls and clone size are as listed in that table; D and trimming were resolved from the DNA. The sample contains tens of thousands of clones, roughly 80% of which appear only once. There are 13 residues in the CDR3. The ends were cut back, 0 bases at V and 5 bases at J, with 11 bases in the middle. The germline V gene has CDR1 GTSNPN and CDR2 SVGIG (reference sequence). The record originates from a study of blood T cell repertoires in COVID-19. Across the study: Collection of acute and convalescent COVID-19 samples took place in the United States, Italy and Spain. The analysed material was cDNA or gDNA that came from T cells, B-cell-depleted T cells, or PBMCs.

The chain carries TRBV30 and TRBJ2-7, with D possibly matching TRBD2 (6 bases). This receptor was identified in a woman between 70 and 85 years old with acute or convalescent COVID-19. Input material: peripheral blood. CDR3 amino acids: CAWSVGGIHEQYF. CDR3 nucleotides: TGTGCCTGGAGTGTTGGCGGGATACACGAGCAGTACTTC. The full variable domain, its missing parts supplied by reference TRBV30 and TRBJ2-7, is SQTIHQWPATLVQPVGSPLSLECTVEGTSNPNLYWYRQAAGRGLQLLFYSVGIGQISSEVPQNLSASRPQDRQFILSSKKLLLSDSGFYLCAWSVGGIHEQYFGPGTRLTVT.